This TCR beta chain appears in the sequencing data of a study of CD4 and CD8 cells across lung adenocarcinoma regions (dated by TCRdb to 2017 to 2018). Turning to the overall study: The study examined intratumor heterogeneity of the T cell receptor repertoire by comparing tumor centers with tumor margins.

Donors were patients with localized lung adenocarcinoma, a subtype of non-small cell lung cancer. Samples were obtained from the centers of localized lung adenocarcinomas. For TCR repertoire analysis, CD4+ T cells from tumor tissue were profiled apart from CD8+ T cells. The sample holds a few counts of this clonotype. Its target antigen remains unknown. Within one base of it there is no much larger clone, and no base qualities were kept. Library generation was performed with PCR. Sequenced on a HiSeq X Ten. The raw public data were reprocessed by TCRdb itself: fastp quality trimming at Q25, MiXCR clonotype calling, in-frame beta chains only. Identical CDR3 proteins give one entry, which carries the most common genes and DNA. The sample table records roughly 3,900 distinct CDR3 sequences; roughly 61% of these occur just once. Roughly 16% of the sample is in the top ten clones. The clonotype originates from a male donor with lung adenocarcinoma. The CD4 and CD8 labels of this study may be unreliable. Input material: CD4+ T cells from the center of a lung tumor. The cell subset or site label on this specimen signifies: tumor center region.

DNA sequence: TGCAGCGACCCGCGGGCGGGACAGGGGAATGAGCAGTTCTTC. This codes for CSDPRAGQGNEQFF. The V gene is TRBV29-1 and the J gene is TRBJ2-5, with 10 middle bases fitting TRBD1. The assigned J gene may be wrong: the sequence end matches TRBJ2-1 better. Reading the germline V gene gives CDR1 SQVTM and CDR2 ANQGSEA. The CDR3 spans 14 residues, from the cysteine through the phenylalanine. The kept DNA is CDR3 alone, 42 bases in frame from the first base.